This note documents a single T cell receptor (beta chain) sequence. This record comes from a study of cytotoxic CD8 clonotypes in ibrutinib-treated CLL. The CDR3 contains 15 residues. The V gene's germline CDR1 is SGDLS and CDR2 YYNGEE. Trimming took off 1 base at V and 4 bases at J, with 11 bases between the two ends. Repertoires were generated with immunoSEQ multiplex PCR, while TCRdb's copy carries only in-frame clones and drops some. The table has around 250,000 clones, less than 75% seen once. The rearrangement links TRBV9 to TRBJ1-4; D remains ambiguous. This TCR was sampled from a human donor with chronic lymphocytic leukemia. This sample comprised PBMCs, obtained after 24 months of ibrutinib treatment. CDR3 sequence reads: CASSVQDGRNEKLFF. CDR3 nucleotide sequence: TGTGCCAGCAGCGTACAGGACGGACGTAATGAAAAACTGTTTTTT.